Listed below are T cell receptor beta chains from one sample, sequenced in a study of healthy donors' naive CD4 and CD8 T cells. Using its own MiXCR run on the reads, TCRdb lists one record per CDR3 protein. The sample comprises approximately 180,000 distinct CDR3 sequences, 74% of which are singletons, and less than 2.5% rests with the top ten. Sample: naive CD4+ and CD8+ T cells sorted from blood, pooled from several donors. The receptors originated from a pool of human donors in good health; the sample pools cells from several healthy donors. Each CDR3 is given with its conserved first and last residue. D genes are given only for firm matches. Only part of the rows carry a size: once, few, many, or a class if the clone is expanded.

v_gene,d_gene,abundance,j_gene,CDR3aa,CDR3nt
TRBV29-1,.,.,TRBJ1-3,CSVVESSGNTIYF,TGCAGCGTTGTGGAGAGCTCTGGAAACACCATATATTTT
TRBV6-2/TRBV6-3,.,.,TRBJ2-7,CASSYYRDPPYEQYF,TGTGCCAGCAGTTACTACCGGGACCCTCCCTACGAGCAGTACTTC
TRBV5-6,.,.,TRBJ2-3,CASSLAGGAPDTQYF,TGTGCCAGCAGCTTGGCGGGGGGCGCCCCAGATACGCAGTATTTT
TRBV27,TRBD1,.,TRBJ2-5,CASSSLQGNQETQYF,TGTGCCAGCAGTTCGCTACAGGGGAACCAAGAGACCCAGTACTTC
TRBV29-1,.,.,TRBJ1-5,CSVEVREGPQHF,TGCAGCGTTGAGGTCAGGGAGGGGCCCCAGCATTTT
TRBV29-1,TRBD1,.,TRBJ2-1,CSVRRDRAYNEQFF,TGCAGCGTTCGCAGGGACAGGGCCTACAATGAGCAGTTCTTC
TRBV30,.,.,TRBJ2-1,CAWSATGSYNEQFF,TGTGCCTGGAGTGCCACCGGCTCCTACAATGAGCAGTTCTTC
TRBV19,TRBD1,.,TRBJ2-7,CASSIRDRGNEQYF,TGTGCCAGTAGTATCCGGGACAGGGGCAACGAGCAGTACTTC
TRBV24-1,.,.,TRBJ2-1,CATSGGDEQFF,TGTGCCACCAGCGGAGGAGATGAGCAGTTCTTC
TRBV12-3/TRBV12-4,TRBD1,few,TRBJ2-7,CASRVTGGLVEQYF,TGTGCCAGCAGAGTGACAGGGGGGCTGGTTGAGCAGTACTTC
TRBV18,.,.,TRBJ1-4,CASSPLPEGSGNEKLFF,TGTGCCAGCTCACCACTCCCGGAGGGCAGTGGGAATGAAAAACTGTTTTTT
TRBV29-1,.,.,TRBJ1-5,CSVAGQVDQPQHF,TGCAGCGTTGCAGGTCAGGTGGACCAGCCCCAGCATTTT
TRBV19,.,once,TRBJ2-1,CASSGPFYPYNEQFF,TGTGCCAGTAGTGGTCCATTTTATCCCTACAATGAGCAGTTCTTC
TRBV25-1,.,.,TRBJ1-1,CASSEDLGDTEAFF,TGTGCCAGCAGTGAAGACCTGGGGGACACTGAAGCTTTCTTT
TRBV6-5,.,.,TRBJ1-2,CASSYGQELYGYTF,TGTGCCAGCAGTTACGGCCAGGAACTATATGGCTACACCTTC
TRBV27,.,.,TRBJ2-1,CASRVTLSYNEQFF,TGTGCCAGCAGGGTGACCCTATCCTACAATGAGCAGTTCTTC
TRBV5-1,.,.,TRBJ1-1,CASSLGRNRLNTEAFF,TGCGCCAGCAGCTTGGGGAGGAATCGTCTCAACACTGAAGCTTTCTTT
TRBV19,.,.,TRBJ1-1,CASSIDPGITFF,TGTGCCAGTAGTATAGATCCCGGGATAACTTTCTTT
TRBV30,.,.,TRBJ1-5,CAWSANSNQPQHF,TGTGCCTGGAGTGCCAATAGCAATCAGCCCCAGCATTTT
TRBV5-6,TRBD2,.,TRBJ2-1,CASSRSGRDYEQFF,TGTGCCAGCAGCAGGAGCGGGAGGGACTATGAGCAGTTCTTC
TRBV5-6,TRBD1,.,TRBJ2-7,CASSAPGQGTYEQYF,TGTGCCAGCAGCGCTCCGGGACAGGGAACCTACGAGCAGTACTTC
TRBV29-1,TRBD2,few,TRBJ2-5,CSVDRTATAGETQYF,TGCAGCGTTGATAGGACCGCGACAGCGGGGGAGACCCAGTACTTC
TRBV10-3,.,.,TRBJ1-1,CAIGTTFEAFF,TGTGCCATCGGGACGACTTTCGAAGCTTTCTTT
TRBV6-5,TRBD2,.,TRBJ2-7,CASSTGRIGRLYEQYF,TGTGCCAGCAGTACGGGTCGCATCGGGAGGCTCTACGAGCAGTACTTC
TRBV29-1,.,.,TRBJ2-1,CSVDSADHYNEQFF,TGCAGCGTTGATTCTGCGGATCACTACAATGAGCAGTTCTTC
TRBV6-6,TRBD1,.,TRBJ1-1,CASRNGTGMTEAFF,TGTGCCAGCAGAAATGGGACAGGGATGACTGAAGCTTTCTTT
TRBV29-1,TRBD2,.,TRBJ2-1,CSVEGIGLAGENEQFF,TGCAGCGTTGAAGGTATCGGACTAGCGGGAGAAAATGAGCAGTTCTTC
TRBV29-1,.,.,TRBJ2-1,CSVVTSSYNEQFF,TGCAGCGTTGTCACGAGCTCCTACAATGAGCAGTTCTTC
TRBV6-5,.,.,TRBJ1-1,CASRRSLNTEAFF,TGTGCCAGCAGGAGATCGTTGAACACTGAAGCTTTCTTT
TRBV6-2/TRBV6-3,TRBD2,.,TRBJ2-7,CASSQGLAGGHIYEQYF,TGTGCCAGCAGCCAAGGACTAGCGGGGGGCCATATCTACGAGCAGTACTTC
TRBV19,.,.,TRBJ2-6,CASSIPTGAGANVLTF,TGTGCCAGTAGTATACCCACCGGCGCTGGGGCCAACGTCCTGACTTTC
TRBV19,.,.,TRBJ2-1,CASSIGLGGLDEQFF,TGTGCCAGTAGTATAGGCCTGGGTGGCTTGGATGAGCAGTTCTTC
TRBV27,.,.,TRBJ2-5,CASSSLRYQETQYF,TGTGCCAGCAGTTCCCTCCGATACCAAGAGACCCAGTACTTC
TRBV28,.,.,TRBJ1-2,CASSFPSQGGYTF,TGTGCCAGCAGTTTCCCGTCTCAGGGCGGCTACACCTTC
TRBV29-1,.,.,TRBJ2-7,CSVESDDSYEQYF,TGCAGCGTTGAGTCCGACGACTCCTACGAGCAGTACTTC
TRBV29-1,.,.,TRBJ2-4,CSVTLGTAKNIQYF,TGCAGCGTTACCTTGGGGACAGCCAAAAACATTCAGTACTTC
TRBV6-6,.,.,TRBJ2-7,CASSYAQGSYEQYF,TGTGCCAGCAGTTACGCCCAGGGGTCCTACGAGCAGTACTTC
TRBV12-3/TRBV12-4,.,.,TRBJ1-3,CASSLDGFNGNTIYF,TGTGCCAGCAGTTTAGATGGGTTTAATGGAAACACCATATATTTT
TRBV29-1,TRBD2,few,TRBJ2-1,CSVREDNEQFF,TGCAGCGTCCGGGAGGACAATGAGCAGTTCTTC
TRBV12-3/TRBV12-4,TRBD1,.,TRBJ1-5,CASRSTGDQPQHF,TGTGCCAGCAGATCGACAGGGGATCAGCCCCAGCATTTT
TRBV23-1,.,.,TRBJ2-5,CASSQWGWGSLQETQYF,TGCGCCAGCAGTCAATGGGGATGGGGAAGCCTCCAAGAGACCCAGTACTTC
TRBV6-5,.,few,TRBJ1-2,CASSYSRSLNYGYTF,TGTGCCAGCAGTTACTCGCGGAGTCTTAACTATGGCTACACCTTC